This T cell receptor beta chain was sequenced during a study of technical replicates of blood from a handful of donors. Assay: immunoSEQ multiplex PCR; the TCRdb copy retains only in-frame clones and omits some. The sample yields roughly 60,000 clones, around nine tenths seen once. CDR1 SGHVS and CDR2 FNYEAQ come from the germline V gene. This CDR3 is built from 13 residues. V was clipped by 7 bases and J by 6 bases, with 12 bases between them. The TCR comes from a human donor in good health. Some clones in this sample may be carry-over from other donors' samples. Sequenced material: PBMCs. This chain joins TRBV7-6 and TRBJ2-2; D might be TRBD2 (5 bases). CDR3 nucleotide sequence: TGTGCCAGCACCCCAGGAGGCGCCGGGGAGCTGTTTTTT. This translates into CASTPGGAGELFF.